Listed below are T cell receptor beta chains from one sample, sequenced in a study of blood T cell repertoires in COVID-19. Sequencing was performed with immunoSEQ multiplex PCR; in TCRdb, only in-frame clones are kept and a portion is missing. The data show around 100,000 clones, 84% seen once. Material: peripheral blood. Every receptor here comes from a man aged 35 to 55 with active or convalescent COVID-19. CDR3s include the opening cysteine and the closing phenylalanine or tryptophan. D genes are given only for firm matches. Expanded clones get a size class; other rows say once, few or many, or leave the size out.

size	J	D	V	DNA	CDR3
.	TRBJ2-1	.	TRBV5-4	TGTGCCAGCAGCTTGGTAGTGGACAATGAGCAGTTCTTC	CASSLVVDNEQFF
.	TRBJ1-1	TRBD1	TRBV4-1	TGCGCCAGCTTGTCCGGGACAGGGGGAATGAACACTGAAGCTTTCTTT	CASLSGTGGMNTEAFF
once	TRBJ1-5	TRBD1	TRBV2	TGTGCCAGCAGTGAACACAGGGGTGATCAGCCCCAGCATTTT	CASSEHRGDQPQHF
.	TRBJ2-4	TRBD1	TRBV18	TGTGCCAGCTCACCTGAGACAGGGGGAAACATTCAGTACTTC	CASSPETGGNIQYF
.	TRBJ2-3	.	TRBV7-3	TGTGCCAGCAGCTCCTCCTCTAGCACAGATACGCAGTATTTT	CASSSSSSTDTQYF
.	TRBJ2-7	.	TRBV5-1	TGCGCCAGCAGTCGGACAGTAACCTACGAGCAGTACTTC	CASSRTVTYEQYF
.	TRBJ2-3	.	TRBV2	TGTGCCAGCAGTGAGCAGGGGTCAGATACGCAGTATTTT	CASSEQGSDTQYF
.	TRBJ1-5	.	TRBV19	TGTGCCAGTAGGGAGGGGCCGGGAAAAAATCAGCCCCAGCATTTT	CASREGPGKNQPQHF
once	TRBJ2-2	TRBD1	TRBV11-2	TGTGCCAGCAGCTTAGTGGTTACAGGGGATACCGGGGAGCTGTTTTTT	CASSLVVTGDTGELFF
.	TRBJ2-7	.	TRBV20-1	TGCAGTGCTAGAAGTCAGGGCCTGTACTTC	CSARSQGLYF
.	TRBJ1-2	.	TRBV7-9	TGTGCCAGCAGCCCCCAGAGTGGGCACTATGGCTACACCTTC	CASSPQSGHYGYTF
.	TRBJ1-1	.	TRBV27	TGTGCCAGCAGTTCACTCGGCCCCGAGGGATACACTGAAGCTTTCTTT	CASSSLGPEGYTEAFF
.	TRBJ1-5	TRBD1	TRBV19	TGTGCCAGTAGTATTGAGCACAGGGGGCCCAATCAGCCCCAGCATTTT	CASSIEHRGPNQPQHF
.	TRBJ2-7	TRBD2	TRBV6-5	TGTGCCAGCAGTTACTCTTCGGGGGGGCCCTACGAGCAGTACTTC	CASSYSSGGPYEQYF
.	TRBJ2-2	.	TRBV19	TGTGCCAGTAGTATATTTTCGCGAGTCAAGTTCAGGGAGCTGTTTTTT	CASSIFSRVKFRELFF
once	TRBJ1-5	.	TRBV6-5	TGTGCCAGCGCCCGGGGGATGCATCAGCCCCAGCATTTT	CASARGMHQPQHF
few	TRBJ2-5	.	TRBV30	TGTGCCTGGACGACTATGGGAGAGACCCAGTACTTC	CAWTTMGETQYF
medium-sized	TRBJ2-7	.	TRBV27	TGTGCCAGCAGTAAACACGACAGGAGCTACGAGCAGTACTTC	CASSKHDRSYEQYF
.	TRBJ1-1	.	TRBV7-3	TGTGCCAGCAGCTTCGGGGAGATTGGTGAAGCTTTCTTT	CASSFGEIGEAFF
.	TRBJ1-6	.	TRBV30	TGTGCCTGGCGGCGGGCTACACTAGAGACACCCCTCCACTTT	CAWRRATLETPLHF
.	TRBJ1-2	.	TRBV7-8	TGTGCCAGCAGCTTAGCTCTCACTTATGGCTACACCTTC	CASSLALTYGYTF
.	TRBJ2-7	TRBD2	TRBV7-6	TGTGCCAGCAGCTTGACTAGCGGGGGGTTCTACGAGCAGTACTTC	CASSLTSGGFYEQYF
.	TRBJ2-1	.	TRBV12-3/TRBV12-4	TGTGCCAGCAGTCCCGGGGGGCGGAATGAGCAGTTCTTC	CASSPGGRNEQFF
.	TRBJ2-3	.	TRBV5-4	TGTGCCAGCAGCCGTAAACTTCCGGGGGGCCAAGATACGCAGTATTTT	CASSRKLPGGQDTQYF
.	TRBJ2-2	TRBD1	TRBV6-4	TGTGCCAGCAGTGAACAGGGGGCGTTGAACACCGGGGAGCTGTTTTTT	CASSEQGALNTGELFF
.	TRBJ2-7	.	TRBV6-2/TRBV6-3	TGTGCCAGCAGTCGACAATCGGGACTGTATATGACGCAGTACTTC	CASSRQSGLYMTQYF
.	TRBJ2-5	TRBD1	TRBV5-1	TGCGCCAGCAGCTTGCAGGGGGCTAAGGAGACCCAGTACTTC	CASSLQGAKETQYF
.	TRBJ2-2	.	TRBV2	TGTGCCAGCAAACGGTTTAATACCGGGGAGCTGTTTTTT	CASKRFNTGELFF
.	TRBJ2-7	.	TRBV7-9	TGTGCCAGCAGCTTAGGGGCAGTGAACTCCTACGAGCAGTACTTC	CASSLGAVNSYEQYF
once	TRBJ2-3	.	TRBV6-5	TGTGCCAGCAGTTACTCCACTAGCCCGCCCACAGATACGCAGTATTTT	CASSYSTSPPTDTQYF
.	TRBJ1-1	.	TRBV29-1	TGCAGCACTAGAGAGGGCAGAAACACTGAAGCTTTCTTT	CSTREGRNTEAFF
.	TRBJ1-5	TRBD1	TRBV6-5	TGTGCCAGCAGAAGACAGGGAAAAAGCAATCAGCCCCAGCATTTT	CASRRQGKSNQPQHF
.	TRBJ2-7	.	TRBV7-2	TGTGCCAGCAGCTTGAGTTATGAGGCGGGGTCCAACGAGCAGTACTTC	CASSLSYEAGSNEQYF
.	TRBJ2-5	TRBD2	TRBV4-1	TGCGCCAGCAGCCAAGGCCCGCCCAGCGGGGGAGAGACCCAGTACTTC	CASSQGPPSGGETQYF
.	TRBJ1-2	TRBD1	TRBV6-2/TRBV6-3	TGTGCCAGCAGTTTAACAGGGGTCTTCTATGGCTACACCTTC	CASSLTGVFYGYTF
.	TRBJ1-1	TRBD1	TRBV7-3	TGTGCCAGCAGCTGGGACAGCAACACTGAAGCTTTCTTT	CASSWDSNTEAFF
.	TRBJ1-4	TRBD1	TRBV15	TGTGCCACCAGCATTCCCGGACAGGGTAAAGAAAAACTGTTTTTT	CATSIPGQGKEKLFF
.	TRBJ2-5	TRBD2	TRBV3-1/TRBV3-2	TGTGCCAGCAGCCGCCGGACTAGCGTATCACAAGAGACCCAGTACTTC	CASSRRTSVSQETQYF
.	TRBJ2-5	TRBD2	TRBV19	TGTGCCAGTAGTATGCGACCGGGGGGGAAAGAGACCCAGTACTTC	CASSMRPGGKETQYF
.	TRBJ2-3	TRBD2	TRBV24-1	TGTGCCACCAGTGATTCTAGGACCGGGAGGGATACGCAGTATTTT	CATSDSRTGRDTQYF
once	TRBJ2-3	.	TRBV5-1	TGCGCCAGCAGCTTGCCTAGCACAGATACGCAGTATTTT	CASSLPSTDTQYF
.	TRBJ1-4	TRBD1	TRBV30	TGTGCCTGGAACATCGGGACAGTAGCAACTAATGAAAAACTGTTTTTT	CAWNIGTVATNEKLFF
.	TRBJ1-1	TRBD1	TRBV18	TGTGCCAGCTCAGCCGGGACAGGTGGGGACACTGAAGCTTTCTTT	CASSAGTGGDTEAFF
few	TRBJ1-5	TRBD1	TRBV19	TGTGCCAGTAGTATATTCGGACAGGGGGCGAAGCAGCCCCAGCATTTT	CASSIFGQGAKQPQHF
.	TRBJ1-2	.	TRBV24-1	TGTGCCACCAGTGATTCCCGGGACAAGGTAAATGGCTACACCTTC	CATSDSRDKVNGYTF
.	TRBJ2-3	TRBD1	TRBV4-3	TGCGCCAGCAGCCAGGGACAGGGGAGAGGGGATACGCAGTATTTT	CASSQGQGRGDTQYF
.	TRBJ2-3	TRBD1	TRBV6-5	TGTGCCAGCCAAGGGACAGGGCGATTAGATACGCAGTATTTT	CASQGTGRLDTQYF
.	TRBJ1-1	.	TRBV6-5	TGTGCCAGCAGGGCCGACAGTTACACTGAAGCTTTCTTT	CASRADSYTEAFF
.	TRBJ2-1	TRBD2	TRBV10-1	TGCGCCACCTCCAGGAGCGGGGGGTCGAATGAGCAGTTCTTC	CATSRSGGSNEQFF
.	TRBJ2-2	.	TRBV19	TGTGCCGGGGGGACGCAGAACACCGGGGAGCTGTTTTTT	CAGGTQNTGELFF
.	TRBJ1-1	.	TRBV7-9	TGTGCCAGCAGCTTGGAGGGTGAAGCTTTCTTT	CASSLEGEAFF
.	TRBJ1-5	TRBD1	TRBV19	TGTGCCACTATGTTGACCACAGGGGGAGGTCAGCCCCAGCATTTT	CATMLTTGGGQPQHF
.	TRBJ2-3	TRBD1	TRBV7-3	TGTGCCAGCAGCCCGGACAGGGGGAATACGCAGTATTTT	CASSPDRGNTQYF
.	TRBJ2-2	.	TRBV9	TGTGCCAGCAGCCCACCGTTTTCAGGGGTTACCGGGGAGCTGTTTTTT	CASSPPFSGVTGELFF